This T cell receptor beta chain stems from a study of cytomegalovirus exposure and HLA in healthy donors. V dropped 3 bases and J dropped 0 bases, with 6 bases sitting between them. The CDR3 is 14 residues long. The V gene's germline CDR1 is MDHEN and CDR2 SYDVKM. 60 Vbeta and 13 Jbeta primers were used in PCR. Repertoires were generated with immunoSEQ multiplex PCR, while TCRdb's copy carries only in-frame clones and drops some. Seen here are under 150,000 clones, roughly four fifths observed once, and the top ten hold about 1.4%. Regarding this clone: The antigen remains unidentified.

Study findings and constraints: Researchers had no immune exposure information except CMV serostatus available. Sequencing likely produced, as an artifact, a cluster of highly shared sequence variants.

This chain connects TRBV28 to TRBJ1-3, with D hard to call. Sequenced material: PBMCs. This clonotype was sampled from a young man in good health and CMV-seropositive. The CDR3 DNA follows: TGTGCCAGCAGTTTCCGGGACTCTGGAAACACCATATATTTT. Translating gives CASSFRDSGNTIYF.